Detailed here is one T cell receptor beta chain. These data originate in a study of technical replicates of blood from a handful of donors. The protocol was immunoSEQ multiplex PCR, while the TCRdb copy is restricted to in-frame clones and leaves out a portion. The sample carries some 74,000 clones, 92% recorded once. This sequence was found in a human donor in good health. The sample comprised T cells isolated from PBMCs.

In nucleotides, the CDR3 is TGTGCCAGCAGCTCCGGACAGGAGAATACAACTAATGAAAAACTGTTTTTT. Encoded protein: CASSSGQENTTNEKLFF. The rearrangement joins TRBV5-6 to TRBJ1-4; 7 bases line up with TRBD1. Per germline, CDR1 SGHDT and CDR2 YYEEEE. There are 17 residues in the CDR3. V lost 3 bases and J lost 0; bases outside the gene matches: 8.